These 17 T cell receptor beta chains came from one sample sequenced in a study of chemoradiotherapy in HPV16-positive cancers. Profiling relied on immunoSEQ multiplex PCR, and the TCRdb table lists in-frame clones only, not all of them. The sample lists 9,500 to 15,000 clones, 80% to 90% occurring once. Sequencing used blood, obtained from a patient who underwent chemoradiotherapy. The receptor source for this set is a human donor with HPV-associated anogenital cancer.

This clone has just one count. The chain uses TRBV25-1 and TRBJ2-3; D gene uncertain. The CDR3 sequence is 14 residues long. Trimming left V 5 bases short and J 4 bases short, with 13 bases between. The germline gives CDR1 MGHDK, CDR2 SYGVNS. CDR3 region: CASSSTGPADTQYF. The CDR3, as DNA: TGTGCCAGCAGTTCCACCGGGCCCGCAGATACGCAGTATTTT.

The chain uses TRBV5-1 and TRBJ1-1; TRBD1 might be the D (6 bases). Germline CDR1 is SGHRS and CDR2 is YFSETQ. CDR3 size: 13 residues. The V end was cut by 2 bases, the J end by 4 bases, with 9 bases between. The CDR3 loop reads CASSFGQSTEAFF. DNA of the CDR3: TGCGCCAGCAGCTTTGGACAGAGCACTGAAGCTTTCTTT. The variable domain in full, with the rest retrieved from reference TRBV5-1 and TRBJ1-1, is KAGVTQTPRYLIKTRGQQVTLSCSPISGHRSVSWYQQTPGQGLQFLFEYFSETQRNKGNFPGRFSGRQFSNSRSEMNVSTLELGDSALYLCASSFGQSTEAFFGQGTRLTVV.

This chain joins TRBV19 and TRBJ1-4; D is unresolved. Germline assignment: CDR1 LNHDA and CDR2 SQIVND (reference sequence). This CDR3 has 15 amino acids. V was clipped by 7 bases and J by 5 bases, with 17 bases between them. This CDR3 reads CASNNPRLGNEKLFF. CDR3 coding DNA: TGTGCCAGTAATAATCCTCGCTTGGGGAATGAAAAACTGTTTTTT.

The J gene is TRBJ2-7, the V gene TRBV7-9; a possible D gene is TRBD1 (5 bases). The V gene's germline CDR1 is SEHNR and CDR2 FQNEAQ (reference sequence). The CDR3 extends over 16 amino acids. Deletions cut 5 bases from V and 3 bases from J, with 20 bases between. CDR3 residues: CASSQGASRTLYEQYF. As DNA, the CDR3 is TGTGCCAGCAGCCAGGGCGCCAGCCGGACGCTCTACGAGCAGTACTTC.

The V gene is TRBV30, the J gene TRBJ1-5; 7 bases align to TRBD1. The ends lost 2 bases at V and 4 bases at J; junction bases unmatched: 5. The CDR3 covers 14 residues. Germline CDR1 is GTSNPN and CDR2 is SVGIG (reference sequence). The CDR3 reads CAWSPGQRNQPQHF. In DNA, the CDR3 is TGTGCCTGGAGTCCGGGACAGAGGAATCAGCCCCAGCATTTT.

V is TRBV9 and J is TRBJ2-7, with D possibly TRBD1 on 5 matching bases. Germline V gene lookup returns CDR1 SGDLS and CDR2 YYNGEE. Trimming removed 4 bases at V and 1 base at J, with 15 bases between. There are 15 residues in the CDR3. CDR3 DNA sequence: TGTGCCAGCAGCCTTCAGGGTTTACCTTCCTACGAGCAGTACTTC. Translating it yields CASSLQGLPSYEQYF.

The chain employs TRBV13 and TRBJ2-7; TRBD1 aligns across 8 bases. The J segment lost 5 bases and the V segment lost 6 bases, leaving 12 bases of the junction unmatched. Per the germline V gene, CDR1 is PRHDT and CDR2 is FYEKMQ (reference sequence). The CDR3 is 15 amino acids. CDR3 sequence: CASSLQDRVNNEQYF. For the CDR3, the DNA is TGTGCCAGCAGTCTACAGGACAGGGTGAACAACGAGCAGTACTTC.

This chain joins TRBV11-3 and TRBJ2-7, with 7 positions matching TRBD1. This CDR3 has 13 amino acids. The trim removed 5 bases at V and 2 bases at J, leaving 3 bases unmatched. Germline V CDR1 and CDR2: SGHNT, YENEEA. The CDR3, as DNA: TGTGCCAGCAGCCAAGGACAGGCCTACGAGCAGTACTTC. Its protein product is CASSQGQAYEQYF.

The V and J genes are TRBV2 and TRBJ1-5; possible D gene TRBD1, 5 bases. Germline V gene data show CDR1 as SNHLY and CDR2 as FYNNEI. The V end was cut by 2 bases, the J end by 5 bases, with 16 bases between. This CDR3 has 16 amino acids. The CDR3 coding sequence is TGTGCCAGCAGTGAACTTTGGGACGGAGGCGATCAGCCCCAGCATTTT. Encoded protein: CASSELWDGGDQPQHF.

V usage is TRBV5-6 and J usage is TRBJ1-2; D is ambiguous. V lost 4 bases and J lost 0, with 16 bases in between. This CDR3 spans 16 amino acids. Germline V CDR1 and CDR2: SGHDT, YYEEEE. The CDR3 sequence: CASSPTMTPANYGYTF. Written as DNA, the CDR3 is TGTGCCAGCAGCCCCACGATGACCCCTGCTAACTATGGCTACACCTTC.

CDR3 loop: CASRFGGTQYF. The DNA of the CDR3 is TGTGCCAGTAGGTTTGGGGGGACCCAGTACTTC. V usage is TRBV19 and J usage is TRBJ2-5; either TRBD1 or TRBD2 may fit D (5 bases each). Germline CDR1 LNHDA, CDR2 SQIVND (reference sequence). The CDR3 is 11 amino acids. V lost 6 bases and J lost 7, with 9 bases in between.

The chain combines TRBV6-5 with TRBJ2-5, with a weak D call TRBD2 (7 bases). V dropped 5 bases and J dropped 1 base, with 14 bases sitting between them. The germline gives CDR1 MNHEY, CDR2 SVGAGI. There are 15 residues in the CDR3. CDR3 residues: CASSRGGGIQETQYF. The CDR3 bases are TGTGCCAGCAGTCGAGGGGGGGGAATCCAAGAGACCCAGTACTTC.

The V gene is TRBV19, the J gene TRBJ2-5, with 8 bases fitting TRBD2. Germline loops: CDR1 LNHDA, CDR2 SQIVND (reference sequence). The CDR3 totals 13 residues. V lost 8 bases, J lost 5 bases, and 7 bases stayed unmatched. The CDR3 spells CASSGLGLETQYF. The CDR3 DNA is TGTGCCAGTTCGGGACTAGGTTTGGAGACCCAGTACTTC.

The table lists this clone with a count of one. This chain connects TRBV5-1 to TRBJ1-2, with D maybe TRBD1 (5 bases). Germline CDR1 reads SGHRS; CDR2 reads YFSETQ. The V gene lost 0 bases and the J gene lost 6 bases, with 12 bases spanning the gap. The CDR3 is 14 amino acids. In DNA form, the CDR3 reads TGCGCCAGCAGCTTGGTCGTAGGGGAACATGGCTACACCTTC. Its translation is CASSLVVGEHGYTF. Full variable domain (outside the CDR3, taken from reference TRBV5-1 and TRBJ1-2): KAGVTQTPRYLIKTRGQQVTLSCSPISGHRSVSWYQQTPGQGLQFLFEYFSETQRNKGNFPGRFSGRQFSNSRSEMNVSTLELGDSALYLCASSLVVGEHGYTFGSGTRLTVV.

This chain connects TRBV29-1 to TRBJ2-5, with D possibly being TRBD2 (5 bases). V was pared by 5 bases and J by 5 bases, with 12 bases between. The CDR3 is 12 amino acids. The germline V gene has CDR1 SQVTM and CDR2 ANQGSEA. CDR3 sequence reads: CSVSGPGETQYF. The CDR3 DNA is TGCAGCGTTTCCGGGCCGGGGGAGACCCAGTACTTC.

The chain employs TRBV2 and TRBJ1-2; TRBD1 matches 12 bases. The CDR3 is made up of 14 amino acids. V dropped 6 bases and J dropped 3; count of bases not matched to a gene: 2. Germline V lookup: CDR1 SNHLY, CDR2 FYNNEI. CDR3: CASSRDRGHYGYTF. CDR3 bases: TGTGCCAGCAGCCGGGACAGGGGGCACTATGGCTACACCTTC.

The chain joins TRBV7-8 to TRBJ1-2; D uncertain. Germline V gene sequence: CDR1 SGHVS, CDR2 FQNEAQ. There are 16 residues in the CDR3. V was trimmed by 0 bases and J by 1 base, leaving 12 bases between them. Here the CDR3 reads CASSLAFGQLNYGYTF. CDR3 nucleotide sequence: TGTGCCAGCAGCTTAGCATTTGGGCAGCTTAACTATGGCTACACCTTC.